The present entry profiles one TCR beta chain with its context. What it recognizes is unknown. Nashville, Tennessee was home to all donors, who were Caucasian adults. From germline, CDR1 is WSHSY and CDR2 SAAADI. With 2 bases clipped from V and 3 bases from J, the junction kept 7 bases outside the gene matches. The CDR3 runs to 15 residues. Sequenced by immunoSEQ multiplex PCR; TCRdb stores in-frame clones only, minus some. Counted here are 1,400,000 or so clones, just under 99% occurring once; the ten biggest clones make up roughly 0.36%. This sample stems from a study of shared clonotypes between healthy human individuals. Study-level background: Per donor, three plates held CD4 naive cells, three held CD4 memory, two held CD8 naive and one held CD8 memory. Study-level findings and limits: Naive subsets usually exceeded memory subsets in estimated richness. Clonotype sharing among the donors was expected to vary with sequencing depth.

The chain combines TRBV10-2 with TRBJ2-7; 7 nucleotides align to TRBD2. The sequencing input was naive CD4+ T cells sorted from blood. Indicated subset: CD45RA+ positively selected. The clonotype comes from a man aged 25-40 years in good health. This chain's CDR3 is CASSERGLVGYEQYF. The DNA of the CDR3 is TGCGCCAGCAGTGAGAGAGGACTAGTGGGCTACGAGCAGTACTTC.